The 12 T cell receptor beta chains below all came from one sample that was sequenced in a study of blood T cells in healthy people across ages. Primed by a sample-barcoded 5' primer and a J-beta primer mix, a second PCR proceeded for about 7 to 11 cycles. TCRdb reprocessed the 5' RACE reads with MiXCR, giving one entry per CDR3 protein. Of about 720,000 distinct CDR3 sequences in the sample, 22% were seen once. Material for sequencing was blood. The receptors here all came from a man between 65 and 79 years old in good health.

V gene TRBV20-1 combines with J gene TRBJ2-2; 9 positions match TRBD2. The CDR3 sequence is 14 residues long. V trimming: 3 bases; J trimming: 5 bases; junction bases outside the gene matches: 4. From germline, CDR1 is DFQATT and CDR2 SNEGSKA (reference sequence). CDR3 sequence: CSASPGLATGELFF. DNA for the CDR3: TGCAGTGCTAGCCCGGGACTAGCTACCGGGGAGCTGTTTTTT.

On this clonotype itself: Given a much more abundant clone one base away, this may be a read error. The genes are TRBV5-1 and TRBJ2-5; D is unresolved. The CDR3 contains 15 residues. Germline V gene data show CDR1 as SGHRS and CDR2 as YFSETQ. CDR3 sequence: CASSLNGNEQETQSF. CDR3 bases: TGCGCCAGCAGCCTTAATGGGAATGAGCAAGAGACCCAGTCCTTC.

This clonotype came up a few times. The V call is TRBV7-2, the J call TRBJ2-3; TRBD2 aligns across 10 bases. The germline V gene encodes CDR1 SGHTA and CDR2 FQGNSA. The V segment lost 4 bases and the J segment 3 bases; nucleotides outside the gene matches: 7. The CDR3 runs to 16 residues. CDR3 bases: TGTGCCAGCAGCTATCTCGGACTAGCGGTAACAGATACGCAGTATTTT. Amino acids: CASSYLGLAVTDTQYF.

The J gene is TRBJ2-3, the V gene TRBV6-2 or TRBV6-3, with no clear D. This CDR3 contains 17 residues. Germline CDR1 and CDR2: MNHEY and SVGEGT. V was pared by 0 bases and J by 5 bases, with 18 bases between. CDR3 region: CASSYSTLGQKVDTQYF. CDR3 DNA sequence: TGTGCCAGCAGTTACTCGACTCTCGGTCAGAAAGTAGATACGCAGTATTTT.

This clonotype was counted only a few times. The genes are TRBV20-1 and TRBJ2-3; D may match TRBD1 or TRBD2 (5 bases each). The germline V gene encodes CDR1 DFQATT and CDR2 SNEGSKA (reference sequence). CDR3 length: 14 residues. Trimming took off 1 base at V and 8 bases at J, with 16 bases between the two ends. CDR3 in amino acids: CSARVGPGSGTQYF. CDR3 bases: TGCAGTGCTAGAGTGGGACCAGGGTCGGGTACGCAGTATTTT.

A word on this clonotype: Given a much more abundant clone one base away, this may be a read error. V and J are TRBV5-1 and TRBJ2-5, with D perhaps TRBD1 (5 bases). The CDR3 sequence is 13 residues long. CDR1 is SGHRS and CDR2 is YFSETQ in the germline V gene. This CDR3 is CASSSTGHETQCF. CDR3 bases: TGCGCCAGCAGCTCAACAGGCCACGAGACCCAGTGCTTC.

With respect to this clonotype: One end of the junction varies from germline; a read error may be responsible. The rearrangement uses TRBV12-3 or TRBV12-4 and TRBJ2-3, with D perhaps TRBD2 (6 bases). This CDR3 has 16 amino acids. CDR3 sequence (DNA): TGTGCCAGCCACCCGTCCCCGGGGGTGAAGACAGATACGGAGTATTTT. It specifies CASHPSPGVKTDTEYF.

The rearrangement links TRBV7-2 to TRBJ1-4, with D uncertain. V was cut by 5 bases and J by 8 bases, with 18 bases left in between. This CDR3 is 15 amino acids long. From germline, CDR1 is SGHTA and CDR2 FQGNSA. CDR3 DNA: TGTGCCAGCAGCCAAGCTGGGTTCCCGGGGGAAAAACTGTTTTTT. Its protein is CASSQAGFPGEKLFF.

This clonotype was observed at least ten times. CDR3 DNA sequence: TGCGCCAGCAGTTCTAATGGACAGAACATTCAGTACTTC. Its translation is CASSSNGQNIQYF. This chain joins TRBV5-1 and TRBJ2-4; the D gene is possibly TRBD1 (6 bases). Germline V gene data show CDR1 as SGHRS and CDR2 as YFSETQ. V shed 5 bases and J shed 7 bases, with 13 bases lying between them. The CDR3 covers 13 residues.

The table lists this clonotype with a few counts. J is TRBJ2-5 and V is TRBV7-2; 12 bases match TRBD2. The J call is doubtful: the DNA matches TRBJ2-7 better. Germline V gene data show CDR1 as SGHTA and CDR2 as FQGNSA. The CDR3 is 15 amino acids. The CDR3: CASSSPPGLAGEQYF. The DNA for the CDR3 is TGTGCCAGCAGCTCGCCACCGGGACTAGCGGGCGAGCAGTACTTC.

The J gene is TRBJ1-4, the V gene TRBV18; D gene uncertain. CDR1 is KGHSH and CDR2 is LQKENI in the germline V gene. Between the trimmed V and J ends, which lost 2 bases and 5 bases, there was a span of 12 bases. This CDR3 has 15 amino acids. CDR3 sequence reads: CASSPIGQKNEKLFF. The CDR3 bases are TGTGCCAGCTCACCAATCGGCCAGAAAAATGAAAAACTGTTTTTT.

CDR3 DNA sequence: TGTGCCAGCACAGGGTCAAAGGATTCACCCCTCCACTTT. This sequence encodes CASTGSKDSPLHF. This chain connects TRBV2 to TRBJ1-6, with a possible D match to TRBD1 (5 bases). Trimming took 7 bases from V and 8 from J, leaving 12 bases between them. This CDR3 contains 13 residues. CDR1 and CDR2 from the germline V gene are SNHLY and FYNNEI.